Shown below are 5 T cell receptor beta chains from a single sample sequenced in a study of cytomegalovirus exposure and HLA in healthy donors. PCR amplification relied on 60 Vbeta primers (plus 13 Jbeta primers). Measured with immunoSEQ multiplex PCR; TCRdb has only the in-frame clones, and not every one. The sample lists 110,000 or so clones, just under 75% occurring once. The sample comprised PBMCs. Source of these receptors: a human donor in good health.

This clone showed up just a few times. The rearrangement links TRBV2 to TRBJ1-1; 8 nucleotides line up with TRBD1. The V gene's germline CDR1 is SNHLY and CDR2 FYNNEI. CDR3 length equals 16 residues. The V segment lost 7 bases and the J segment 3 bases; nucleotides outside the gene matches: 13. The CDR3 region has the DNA TGTGCCAGCACCAAAGCGTATGGACAGGGATACACTGAAGCTTTCTTT. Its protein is CASTKAYGQGYTEAFF.

The CDR3 nucleotides are TGCGCCAGCAGCTTGGCCGGGAGGACGGGGTTCGATGAGCAGTTCTTC. It encodes CASSLAGRTGFDEQFF. The rearrangement joins TRBV5-1 to TRBJ2-1; 7 bases line up with TRBD2. CDR3 length: 16 amino acids. Germline V gene lookup returns CDR1 SGHRS and CDR2 YFSETQ. Trimming took 0 bases from V and 8 from J; bases not matched to a gene: 11.

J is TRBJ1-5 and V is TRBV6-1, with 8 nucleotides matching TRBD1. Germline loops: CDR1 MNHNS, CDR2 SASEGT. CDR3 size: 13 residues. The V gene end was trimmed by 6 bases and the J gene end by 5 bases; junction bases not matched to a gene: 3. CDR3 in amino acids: CASRKTGDQPQHF. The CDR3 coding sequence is TGTGCCAGCAGGAAGACAGGGGATCAGCCCCAGCATTTT.

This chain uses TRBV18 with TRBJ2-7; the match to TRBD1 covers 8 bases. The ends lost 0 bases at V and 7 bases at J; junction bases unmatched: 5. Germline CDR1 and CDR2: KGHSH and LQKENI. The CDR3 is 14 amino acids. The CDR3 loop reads CASSPPEQGEEQYF. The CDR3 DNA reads TGTGCCAGCTCACCACCGGAACAGGGGGAGGAGCAGTACTTC.

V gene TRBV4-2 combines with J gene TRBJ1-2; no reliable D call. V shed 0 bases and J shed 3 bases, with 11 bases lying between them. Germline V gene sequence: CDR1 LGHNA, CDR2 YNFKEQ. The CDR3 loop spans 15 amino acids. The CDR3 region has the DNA TGTGCCAGCAGCCAAGATTACTTGCTGGACTATGGCTACACCTTC. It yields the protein CASSQDYLLDYGYTF.